This TCR beta chain was recorded in a study of blood T cell repertoires in COVID-19. Turning to the study itself: COVID-19 samples collected from the United States, Italy and Spain covered acute and convalescent phases.

The CDR3 runs 13 residues. Trimming took off 1 base at V and 5 bases at J, with 8 bases between the two ends. CDR1 and CDR2 (germline): LNHNV, YYDKDF (reference sequence). Per the authors' pipeline: Reference gene primers were amplified, and this amplification served to estimate nucleated cell counts. Assay: immunoSEQ multiplex PCR; the TCRdb copy retains only in-frame clones and omits some. V and J calls and clone size are those listed in that table; D and trimming were worked out from the DNA. Of tens of thousands of clones listed, about 90% are singletons. The receptor comes from a male donor with acute or convalescent COVID-19. The material sequenced was peripheral blood. This chain joins TRBV15 and TRBJ1-2, with a tentative D call TRBD1 (5 bases). CDR3 nucleotide sequence: TGTGCCACCAGCAGAGCCGGGGGATATGGCTACACCTTC. Translation gives CATSRAGGYGYTF.